The 23 T cell receptor beta chains presented below share a single source sample, sequenced in a study of shared clonotypes between healthy human individuals. Here immunoSEQ multiplex PCR was the method, and the copy in TCRdb shows in-frame clones only, minus some. The table has some 900,000 clones, more than 75% seen once; the top ten hold approximately 1.5%. The source material was memory CD4+ T cells sorted from blood. Specified subset: CD45RA-negative fraction. The receptors derive from a man in his late teens or twenties in good health.

This chain uses TRBV5-1 with TRBJ2-3, with 8 bases identical to TRBD2. The junction had 5 bases not matched to a gene; V was cut back by 0 bases and J by 2 bases. This CDR3 comprises 16 residues. Germline V lookup: CDR1 SGHRS, CDR2 YFSETQ. Here the CDR3 reads CASSLGSGSNTDTQYF. DNA for the CDR3: TGCGCCAGCAGCTTGGGGAGCGGGAGCAACACAGATACGCAGTATTTT.

J is TRBJ2-2 and V is TRBV6-5, with 9 nucleotides matching TRBD2. CDR1 MNHEY and CDR2 SVGAGI come from the germline V gene. The CDR3 has 15 amino acids. V trimming: 2 bases; J trimming: 13 bases; junction bases outside the gene matches: 11. CDR3 loop: CASSYGSSGTGRLFF. The DNA for the CDR3 is TGTGCCAGCAGTTACGGGTCTAGCGGGACGGGTAGGCTGTTTTTT.

V usage is TRBV5-1 and J usage is TRBJ2-5; D is possibly TRBD1 or TRBD2 (5 bases each). Germline values: CDR1 SGHRS, CDR2 YFSETQ. The CDR3 consists of 16 residues. V gave up 0 bases and J gave up 1 base, with 13 bases separating them. CDR3 region: CASSLAVGAIQETQYF. The CDR3, as DNA: TGCGCCAGCAGCTTGGCCGTCGGGGCGATCCAAGAGACCCAGTACTTC.

The genes are TRBV5-1 and TRBJ1-6, with TRBD1 identical over 7 bases. Germline CDR1 SGHRS, CDR2 YFSETQ. This CDR3 contains 20 residues. V lost 2 bases and J lost 0; bases outside the gene matches: 14. CDR3 in DNA: TGCGCCAGCAGCTTAGGGATTACTATGGGACAGAGCTCCTATAATTCACCCCTCCACTTT. The encoded protein is CASSLGITMGQSSYNSPLHF.

This rearrangement joins TRBV18 to TRBJ1-4; D is unresolved. This CDR3 is built from 16 residues. Germline CDR1 KGHSH, CDR2 LQKENI. The V and J ends lost 3 bases and 0 bases respectively, with 11 bases between them. CDR3 sequence: CASSPFGSTTNEKLFF. In DNA form, the CDR3 reads TGTGCCAGCTCACCTTTCGGGTCTACAACTAATGAAAAACTGTTTTTT.

This sequence joins TRBV18 and TRBJ2-7; 12 positions match TRBD2. CDR1 and CDR2 from the germline V gene are KGHSH and LQKENI. The CDR3 is 15 amino acids. After removal of 3 bases from V and 5 bases from J, the junction contained 5 bases not matched to a gene. This CDR3 is CASSPRLAGAHEQYF. In DNA form, the CDR3 reads TGTGCCAGCTCACCGCGACTAGCGGGAGCCCACGAGCAGTACTTC. Supplemented by reference TRBV18 and TRBJ2-7, the full variable domain reads NAGVMQNPRHLVRRRGQEARLRCSPMKGHSHVYWYRQLPEEGLKFMVYLQKENIIDESGMPKERFSAEFPKEGPSILRIQQVVRGDSAAYFCASSPRLAGAHEQYFGPGTRLTVT.

The V gene is TRBV18, the J gene TRBJ1-2, with D perhaps TRBD1 (5 bases). V lost 2 bases, J lost 5 bases, and 9 bases lay in between. CDR3 length: 13 residues. Germline values: CDR1 KGHSH, CDR2 LQKENI. CDR3: CASSPDAGYGYTF. DNA for the CDR3: TGTGCCAGCTCACCAGATGCAGGGTATGGCTACACCTTC. The full variable domain, completed using reference TRBV18 and TRBJ1-2, is NAGVMQNPRHLVRRRGQEARLRCSPMKGHSHVYWYRQLPEEGLKFMVYLQKENIIDESGMPKERFSAEFPKEGPSILRIQQVVRGDSAAYFCASSPDAGYGYTFGSGTRLTVV.

Points on this clone: This sample includes further DNA sequences coding for the same CDR3. The chain carries TRBV30 and TRBJ1-2; D might be TRBD1 (6 bases). Germline V lookup: CDR1 GTSNPN, CDR2 SVGIG (reference sequence). CDR3 length: 12 amino acids. Trimming shortened V by 2 bases and J by 4 bases, and 8 bases separated the two germline ends. The CDR3 loop is CAWSTGSYGYTF. CDR3 DNA: TGTGCCTGGAGTACAGGGAGCTATGGCTACACCTTC. Full variable domain (missing parts from reference TRBV30 and TRBJ1-2): SQTIHQWPATLVQPVGSPLSLECTVEGTSNPNLYWYRQAAGRGLQLLFYSVGIGQISSEVPQNLSASRPQDRQFILSSKKLLLSDSGFYLCAWSTGSYGYTFGSGTRLTVV.

The chain has TRBV30 and TRBJ2-7, with D tentatively TRBD2 (5 bases). This CDR3 region has 13 residues. CDR1 and CDR2 from the germline V gene are GTSNPN and SVGIG (reference sequence). The germline V and J ends were trimmed by 3 bases and 2 bases, with 11 bases remaining between them. DNA for the CDR3: TGTGCCTGGAGGCACACGGGGACCTACGAGCAGTACTTC. It codes for CAWRHTGTYEQYF. Variable domain in full (rest from reference TRBV30 and TRBJ2-7): SQTIHQWPATLVQPVGSPLSLECTVEGTSNPNLYWYRQAAGRGLQLLFYSVGIGQISSEVPQNLSASRPQDRQFILSSKKLLLSDSGFYLCAWRHTGTYEQYFGPGTRLTVT.

The CDR3 DNA follows: TGTGCCAGCAGCGGATGGGGACAGGGGGTAGATACGCAGTATTTT. The encoded protein is CASSGWGQGVDTQYF. The chain is built from TRBV5-6 and TRBJ2-3; 11 bases align to TRBD1. The V gene end was trimmed by 4 bases and the J gene end by 5 bases; junction bases not matched to a gene: 6. The CDR3 contains 15 residues. Germline V gene lookup returns CDR1 SGHDT and CDR2 YYEEEE.

V gene TRBV11-2 combines with J gene TRBJ2-1; 8 bases match TRBD2. The ends lost 0 bases at V and 5 bases at J; junction bases unmatched: 3. In germline, CDR1 is SGHAT, CDR2 FQNNGV. The CDR3 consists of 15 residues. The CDR3 bases are TGTGCCAGCAGCTTAGACGGGAGGGCCGACAATGAGCAGTTCTTC. Amino acid sequence: CASSLDGRADNEQFF.

The V call is TRBV11-1, the J call TRBJ1-4; D perhaps matches TRBD1 (5 bases). The germline V gene has CDR1 SGHAT and CDR2 FQDESV (reference sequence). There are 16 residues in the CDR3. Trimming cost V 5 bases and J 3 bases, with 16 bases left between them. CDR3 coding DNA: TGTGCCAGCAGCATACCCCCAGGGCCGCCTAATGAAAAACTGTTTTTT. This translates into CASSIPPGPPNEKLFF. Full variable domain (outside the CDR3, taken from reference TRBV11-1 and TRBJ1-4): EAEVAQSPRYKITEKSQAVAFWCDPISGHATLYWYRQILGQGPELLVQFQDESVVDDSQLPKDRFSAERLKGVDSTLKIQPAELGDSAMYLCASSIPPGPPNEKLFFGSGTQLSVL.

The chain is built from TRBV30 and TRBJ1-2; D gene unclear. Germline CDR1 is GTSNPN and CDR2 is SVGIG (reference sequence). V was shortened by 2 bases and J by 0 bases, with 7 bases between the two germline ends. The CDR3 loop spans 13 amino acids. The CDR3, as DNA: TGTGCCTGGAGTCCGAATCCTAACTATGGCTACACCTTC. It is translated as CAWSPNPNYGYTF. Filled out from reference TRBV30 and TRBJ1-2, the complete variable domain reads SQTIHQWPATLVQPVGSPLSLECTVEGTSNPNLYWYRQAAGRGLQLLFYSVGIGQISSEVPQNLSASRPQDRQFILSSKKLLLSDSGFYLCAWSPNPNYGYTFGSGTRLTVV.

A few counts support this clone. The chain combines TRBV5-1 with TRBJ1-1; TRBD1 matches at 10 bases. The CDR3 has 15 amino acids. CDR1 is SGHRS and CDR2 is YFSETQ in the germline V gene. V gave up 5 bases and J gave up 2 bases; unmatched junction bases: 6. The CDR3 here is CASSPETGGNTEAFF. DNA for the CDR3: TGCGCCAGCAGTCCTGAGACAGGGGGCAACACTGAAGCTTTCTTT.

The chain couples TRBV5-1 to TRBJ2-7; weak D call: TRBD2 (7 bases). The CDR3 totals 16 residues. Germline lookup yields CDR1 SGHRS and CDR2 YFSETQ. V lost 1 base to trimming and J lost 1 base, with 15 bases between them. The CDR3 coding sequence is TGCGCCAGCAGCTTGTTCGGACGGGGGGCTTCCTACGAGCAGTACTTC. Protein product: CASSLFGRGASYEQYF.

The gene calls are TRBV5-4 and TRBJ2-2; 10 nucleotides match TRBD1. The CDR3 extends over 14 amino acids. The germline V gene encodes CDR1 SGHNT and CDR2 YYREEE (reference sequence). Trimming took 4 bases from V and 7 from J; bases not matched to a gene: 4. The CDR3 nucleotides are TGTGCCAGCAGCCAAGGGACAGGGGTCGGGGAGCTGTTTTTT. Translated: CASSQGTGVGELFF.

This CDR3 is CASGVAGLDTQYF. The DNA of the CDR3 is TGTGCCAGCGGAGTAGCGGGATTAGATACGCAGTATTTT. The V gene is TRBV7-3, the J gene TRBJ2-3, with 8 bases identical to TRBD2. V shed 8 bases, J shed 5 bases, and the junction held 6 bases outside the gene matches. Germline CDR1 SGHTA, CDR2 FQGTGA. The CDR3 has 13 amino acids.

J is TRBJ2-7 and V is TRBV6-1; TRBD1 matches 7 bases. This CDR3 spans 15 amino acids. With 3 bases clipped from V and 2 bases from J, the junction kept 7 bases outside the gene matches. In germline, CDR1 is MNHNS, CDR2 SASEGT. The chain's CDR3 is CASSEVTGTAYEQYF. DNA for the CDR3: TGTGCCAGCAGTGAGGTGACAGGGACGGCCTACGAGCAGTACTTC.

This chain links TRBV6-1 with TRBJ2-3, with 8 bases aligning to TRBD2. The CDR3 has 17 residues. V trimming: 0 bases; J trimming: 9 bases; junction bases outside the gene matches: 14. Germline CDR1 and CDR2: MNHNS and SASEGT. The CDR3 bases are TGTGCCAGCAGTGAAGCGGCCAGCGGGGGATCAGTGTTAACGCAGTATTTT. Its translation: CASSEAASGGSVLTQYF.

The rearrangement joins TRBV7-9 to TRBJ2-5; 9 bases are a match to TRBD2. CDR3 length: 14 residues. Trimming took 3 bases from V and 2 from J; bases not matched to a gene: 1. Per the germline V gene, CDR1 is SEHNR and CDR2 is FQNEAQ (reference sequence). The CDR3 is CASSLTSGQETQYF. The CDR3 nucleotides read TGTGCCAGCAGCTTGACTAGCGGTCAAGAGACCCAGTACTTC.

The chain has TRBV19 and TRBJ2-1; the match to TRBD2 covers 16 bases. The CDR3 runs 17 residues. With 5 bases clipped from V and 8 bases from J, the junction kept 9 bases outside the gene matches. Germline assignment: CDR1 LNHDA and CDR2 SQIVND (reference sequence). The CDR3 DNA sequence: TGTGCCAGTAGTCCTGGGACTAGCGGGGGGGCCGCGTATGAGCAGTTCTTC. This codes for CASSPGTSGGAAYEQFF.

In DNA, the CDR3 is TGTGCCAGCAGCCTGGGAAGGTTAGGCACAGATACGCAGTATTTT. This translates into CASSLGRLGTDTQYF. This sequence joins TRBV7-9 and TRBJ2-3, with D hard to call. The length of the CDR3 is 15 residues. The V end was cut by 5 bases, the J end by 1 base, with 13 bases between. CDR1 is SEHNR and CDR2 is FQNEAQ in the germline V gene (reference sequence).

The chain combines TRBV12-5 with TRBJ2-3; 9 nucleotides line up with TRBD1. Germline V lookup: CDR1 LGHNT, CDR2 FRNRAP. The CDR3 is 14 residues long. Trimming cost V 6 bases and J 7 bases; bases outside gene matches: 8. CDR3 in amino acids: CASGDRTGENTQYF. The CDR3 nucleotides are TGTGCTAGTGGAGATCGGACAGGGGAAAATACGCAGTATTTT.